This is a list of T cell receptor beta chains from one sample in a study of blood T cell repertoires in COVID-19. Produced via immunoSEQ multiplex PCR; TCRdb's table is partial and in-frame only. The repertoire holds a few hundred thousand clones, with around 92% as singletons. The source material was peripheral blood. These receptors originate from a man aged 35-49 years with acute or convalescent COVID-19. Each CDR3 is given without its conserved first and last residue.

V: TRBV21-1; J: TRBJ2-7; CDR3: ASSKGQAEQY
V: TRBV6-2/TRBV6-3; J: TRBJ2-7; CDR3: ASSYLDLAEQY
V: TRBV5-1; J: TRBJ2-7; CDR3: ASSLHNRGDEQY
V: TRBV29-1; J: TRBJ2-7; CDR3: SVEGSSYEQY
V: TRBV3-1/TRBV3-2; J: TRBJ2-3; CDR3: ASSSGTDTQY
V: TRBV4-2; J: TRBJ2-3; CDR3: ASSQAWTGYDTDTQY
V: TRBV27; J: TRBJ1-4; CDR3: ATAVTIGPSRQKLF
V: TRBV4-2; J: TRBJ2-1; CDR3: ASSQTLTGGAYNEQF
V: TRBV6-6; J: TRBJ1-2; CDR3: ASSYNTGTGHYT
V: TRBV5-1; J: TRBJ1-3; CDR3: ASSLAGSLGGNTIY
V: TRBV5-1; J: TRBJ2-2; CDR3: ASSLEGQLNTGELF
V: TRBV27; J: TRBJ2-6; CDR3: ASSPTGSTFSGANVLT
V: TRBV11-2; J: TRBJ2-7; CDR3: ASSPSPGGTYEQY
V: TRBV4-1; J: TRBJ1-2; CDR3: ASSQGQGAGYGYT
V: TRBV30; J: TRBJ1-1; CDR3: AAQKIMNTEAF
V: TRBV18; J: TRBJ1-2; CDR3: ASSPPEGTPADGYT
V: TRBV7-9; J: TRBJ1-3; CDR3: ASSDRVYSGNTIY
V: TRBV7-6; J: TRBJ2-2; CDR3: ASSLVRLANTGELF
V: TRBV19; J: TRBJ1-1; CDR3: ASSAQSDTEAF
V: TRBV11-2; J: TRBJ1-6; CDR3: ASSRRQVYNSPLH
V: TRBV4-2; J: TRBJ2-7; CDR3: ASSQGGLSGGAHEQY
V: TRBV5-5; J: TRBJ1-1; CDR3: ASSAGPSDTEAF
V: TRBV2; J: TRBJ2-5; CDR3: ASSGPEVQETQY
V: TRBV5-6; J: TRBJ1-5; CDR3: ASSQVGNSNQPQH
V: TRBV27; J: TRBJ2-1; CDR3: ASSKGQNYNEQF
V: TRBV5-1; J: TRBJ1-1; CDR3: ASSFWDRGTEAF
V: TRBV3-1/TRBV3-2; J: TRBJ2-1; CDR3: ASSQVGGASYNEQF
V: TRBV4-2; J: TRBJ2-6; CDR3: ASSQEGGSGANVLT
V: TRBV28; J: TRBJ1-4; CDR3: ASSPWASRDEKLF
V: TRBV19; J: TRBJ1-1; CDR3: ASSIGRRVTEAF
V: TRBV4-1; J: TRBJ1-2; CDR3: ASSQGADTNYGYT
V: TRBV27; J: TRBJ1-1; CDR3: ASSLGQGTGNTEAF
V: TRBV19; J: TRBJ1-2; CDR3: ASRPTRMSGGFYGYT
V: TRBV2; J: TRBJ1-5; CDR3: ASKEGLYSNQPQH
V: TRBV6-5; J: TRBJ1-2; CDR3: ASRSPGANYGYT
V: TRBV18; J: TRBJ2-1; CDR3: ASSPPGGGDEQF
V: TRBV6-5; J: TRBJ1-1; CDR3: ASTRGAWTEAF
V: TRBV15; J: TRBJ2-3; CDR3: ATSGERQGAFGTDTQY
V: TRBV5-1; J: TRBJ2-3; CDR3: ASSLGAGSTDTQY
V: TRBV28; J: TRBJ1-1; CDR3: ATKIVGSGSTEAF
V: TRBV7-9; J: TRBJ2-7; CDR3: ASSWGPREQY
V: TRBV6-5; J: TRBJ1-6; CDR3: ASSYSGGQGESPLH
V: TRBV27; J: TRBJ1-3; CDR3: ASSLSRSSGNTIY
V: TRBV27; J: TRBJ2-2; CDR3: ASGQGAITGELF
V: TRBV29-1; J: TRBJ2-5; CDR3: SVGTGIVETQY
V: TRBV7-9; J: TRBJ2-1; CDR3: ASSPGLASGNEQF
V: TRBV2; J: TRBJ1-5; CDR3: ASTKDRLNQPQH
V: TRBV5-1; J: TRBJ1-3; CDR3: ASSTGGSGNTIY
V: TRBV9; J: TRBJ1-2; CDR3: ASSVSDGWNYGYT
V: TRBV6-1; J: TRBJ2-7; CDR3: ASSEGRVRYEQY
V: TRBV29-1; J: TRBJ2-4; CDR3: SVGGLAKNIQY
V: TRBV4-2; J: TRBJ1-6; CDR3: ASSPGGNSPLH
V: TRBV6-6; J: TRBJ2-1; CDR3: ASSYSGTGNNEQF
V: TRBV3-1/TRBV3-2; J: TRBJ2-5; CDR3: ASSQGYSGRFSGTQY
V: TRBV6-5; J: TRBJ2-3; CDR3: ASTAGPAGQDTQY
V: TRBV19; J: TRBJ1-5; CDR3: ASSTRTGGSNQPQH
V: TRBV10-3; J: TRBJ2-7; CDR3: AISLDSSGYEQY